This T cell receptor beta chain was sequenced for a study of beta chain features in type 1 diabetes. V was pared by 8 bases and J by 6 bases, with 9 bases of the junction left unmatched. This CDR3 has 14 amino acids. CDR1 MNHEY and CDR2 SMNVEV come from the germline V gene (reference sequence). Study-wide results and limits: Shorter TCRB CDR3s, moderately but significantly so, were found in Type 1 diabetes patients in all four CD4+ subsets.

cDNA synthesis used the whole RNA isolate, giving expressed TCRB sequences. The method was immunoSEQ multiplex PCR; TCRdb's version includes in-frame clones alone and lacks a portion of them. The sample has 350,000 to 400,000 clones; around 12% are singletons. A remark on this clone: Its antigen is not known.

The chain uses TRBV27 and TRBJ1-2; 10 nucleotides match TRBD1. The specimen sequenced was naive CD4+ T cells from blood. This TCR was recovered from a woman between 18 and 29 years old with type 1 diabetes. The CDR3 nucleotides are TGTGCCAGCGGTACCGGGACAGGGGTAAATGGCTACACCTTC. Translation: CASGTGTGVNGYTF.